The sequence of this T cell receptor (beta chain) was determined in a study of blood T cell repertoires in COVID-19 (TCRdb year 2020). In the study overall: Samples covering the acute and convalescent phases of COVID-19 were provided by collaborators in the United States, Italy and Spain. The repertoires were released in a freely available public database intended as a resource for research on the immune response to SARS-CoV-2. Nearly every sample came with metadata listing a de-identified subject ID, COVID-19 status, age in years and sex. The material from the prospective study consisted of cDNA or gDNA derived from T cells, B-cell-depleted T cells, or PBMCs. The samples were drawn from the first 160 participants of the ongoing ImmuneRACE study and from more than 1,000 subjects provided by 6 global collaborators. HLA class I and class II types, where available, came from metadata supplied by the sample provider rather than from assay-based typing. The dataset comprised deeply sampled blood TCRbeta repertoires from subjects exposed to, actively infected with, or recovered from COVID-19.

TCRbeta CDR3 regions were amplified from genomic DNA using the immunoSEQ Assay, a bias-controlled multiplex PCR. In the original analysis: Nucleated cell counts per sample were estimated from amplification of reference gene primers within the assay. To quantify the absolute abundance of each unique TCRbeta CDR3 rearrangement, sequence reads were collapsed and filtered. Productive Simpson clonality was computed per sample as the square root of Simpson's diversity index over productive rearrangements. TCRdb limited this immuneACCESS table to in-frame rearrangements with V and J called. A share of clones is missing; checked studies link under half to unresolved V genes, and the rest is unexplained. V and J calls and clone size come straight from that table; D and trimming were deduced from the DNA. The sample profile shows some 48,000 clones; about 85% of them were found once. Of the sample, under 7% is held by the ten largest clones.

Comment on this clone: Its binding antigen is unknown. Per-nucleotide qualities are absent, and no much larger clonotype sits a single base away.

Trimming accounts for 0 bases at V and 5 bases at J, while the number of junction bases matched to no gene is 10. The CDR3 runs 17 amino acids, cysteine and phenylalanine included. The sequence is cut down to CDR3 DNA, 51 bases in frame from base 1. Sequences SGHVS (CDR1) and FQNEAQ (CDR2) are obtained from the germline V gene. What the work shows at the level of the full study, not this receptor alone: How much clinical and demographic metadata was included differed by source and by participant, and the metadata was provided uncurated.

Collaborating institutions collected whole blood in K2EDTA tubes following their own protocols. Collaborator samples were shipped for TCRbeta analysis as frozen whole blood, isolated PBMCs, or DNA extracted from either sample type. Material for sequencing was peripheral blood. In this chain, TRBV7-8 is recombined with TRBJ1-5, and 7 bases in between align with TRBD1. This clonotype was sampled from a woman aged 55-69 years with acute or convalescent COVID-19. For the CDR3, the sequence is CASSLAFVPQGHQPQHF. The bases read TGTGCCAGCAGCTTAGCATTCGTCCCACAGGGGCATCAGCCCCAGCATTTT. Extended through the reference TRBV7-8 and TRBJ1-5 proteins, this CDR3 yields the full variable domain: GAGVSQSPRYKVAKRGQDVALRCDPISGHVSLFWYQQALGQGPEFLTYFQNEAQLDKSGLPSDRFFAERPEGSVSTLKIQRTQQEDSAVYLCASSLAFVPQGHQPQHFGDGTRLSIL.